The 20 T cell receptor beta chains listed next were all sequenced from one sample in a study of CD4 T cells in relation to SARS-CoV-2 and coronaviruses. CD4+ T cells from unexposed donors were obtained before the COVID-19 pandemic (2011-2018). CD4+ T cells were isolated from the cells after more than 8 days of culture. The repertoire was sequenced with immunoSEQ multiplex PCR; TCRdb's copy has only in-frame clones and lacks some. The sample lists approximately 20,000 clones, roughly four fifths occurring once. For these receptors, no antigen is known. The sample was CD4+ T cells from PBMCs, cultured in vitro. These receptors originate from a human donor in good health.

The chain is built from TRBV19 and TRBJ2-1; 8 bases agree with TRBD1. Germline CDR1 and CDR2: LNHDA and SQIVND (reference sequence). Germline trimming cut 5 bases from V and 1 base from J; bases unmatched to any gene: 4. This CDR3 region has 15 residues. CDR3 coding DNA: TGTGCCAGTAGTGCAAGACAGGGGTCCTACAATGAGCAGTTCTTC. The encoded protein is CASSARQGSYNEQFF.

The chain combines TRBV10-3 with TRBJ2-3; TRBD2 aligns across 7 bases. Trimming cost V 0 bases and J 7 bases; bases outside gene matches: 10. Germline V gives CDR1 ENHRY, CDR2 SYGVKD. The CDR3 consists of 16 residues. CDR3 amino acids: CAISESAAGTVNTQYF. Written as DNA, the CDR3 is TGTGCCATCAGTGAGTCAGCAGCGGGAACTGTTAATACGCAGTATTTT.

The J gene is TRBJ2-3, the V gene TRBV10-3; no clear D gene. V lost 4 bases, J lost 2 bases, and 4 bases lay in between. Germline lookup yields CDR1 ENHRY and CDR2 SYGVKD. The CDR3 sequence is 12 residues long. Here the CDR3 DNA reads TGTGCCATCAGTGCGACCACAGATACGCAGTATTTT. This encodes CAISATTDTQYF.

V and J are TRBV5-1 and TRBJ2-7, with 7 bases aligning to TRBD1. The CDR3 loop spans 14 amino acids. J was trimmed by 2 bases and V by 1 base; bases with no gene match: 3. Germline loops: CDR1 SGHRS, CDR2 YFSETQ. This chain's CDR3 is CASSLSGQAYEQYF. The CDR3 DNA sequence: TGCGCCAGCAGCTTGTCCGGACAGGCCTACGAGCAGTACTTC.

CDR3 loop: CASSLGGAPNQGYTF. CDR3 coding DNA: TGTGCCAGCAGCTTGGGCGGGGCACCTAATCAGGGCTACACCTTC. The chain uses TRBV5-4 and TRBJ1-2, with D perhaps matching TRBD1 (5 bases). Per germline, CDR1 SGHNT and CDR2 YYREEE (reference sequence). This CDR3 is 15 amino acids long. V was cut by 0 bases and J by 8 bases, with 17 bases left in between.

The J gene is TRBJ2-7, the V gene TRBV7-2; no firm D call. Trimming took off 6 bases at V and 4 bases at J, with 10 bases between the two ends. The CDR3 consists of 12 residues. CDR1 and CDR2 from the germline V gene are SGHTA and FQGNSA. As DNA, the CDR3 is TGTGCCAGCAGTACTGTGGGTTACGAGCAGTACTTC. It codes for CASSTVGYEQYF.

This clone was counted between two and nine times. V and J are TRBV19 and TRBJ2-3; 11 nucleotides match TRBD2. V lost 3 bases, J lost 5 bases, and 10 bases stayed unmatched. The CDR3 is 17 residues long. Per germline, CDR1 LNHDA and CDR2 SQIVND (reference sequence). CDR3 sequence reads: CASSISRDSGRVDTQYF. DNA for the CDR3: TGTGCCAGTAGTATCTCCCGTGATAGCGGGAGGGTAGATACGCAGTATTTT.

The chain combines TRBV30 with TRBJ1-5; D perhaps matches TRBD1 (6 bases). Per the germline V gene, CDR1 is GTSNPN and CDR2 is SVGIG (reference sequence). Trimming cost V 6 bases and J 5 bases, with 14 bases left between them. The CDR3 consists of 13 residues. The CDR3 is CACQGGGDQPQHF. The CDR3 DNA is TGTGCCTGCCAAGGGGGAGGGGATCAGCCCCAGCATTTT.

The gene calls are TRBV2 and TRBJ1-1, with unresolved D. Trimming stripped 3 bases from V and 11 bases from J, with 19 bases between. Germline V gene data show CDR1 as SNHLY and CDR2 as FYNNEI. There are 14 residues in the CDR3. CDR3 amino acids: CASSESLSGNGAFF. The CDR3 DNA reads TGTGCCAGCAGTGAGTCTTTGTCAGGCAACGGGGCTTTCTTT.

In nucleotides, the CDR3 is TGTGCCAGCAGCCAAGGCTACGGGACCCAGTACTTC. Its translation: CASSQGYGTQYF. The chain carries TRBV3-1 (or the pseudogene TRBV3-2) and TRBJ2-5; no firm D call. CDR3 length: 12 residues. From germline, CDR1 is LGHDT and CDR2 YNNKEL (reference sequence). Between the trimmed V and J ends, which lost 1 base and 7 bases, there was a span of 7 bases.

The chain is built from TRBV6-5 and TRBJ1-5; the D gene is possibly TRBD1 (5 bases). V shed 7 bases and J shed 7 bases, with 14 bases lying between them. This CDR3 region has 13 residues. The germline V gene has CDR1 MNHEY and CDR2 SVGAGI. Written as DNA, the CDR3 is TGTGCCAGCACCCGGGACCGAGGGCAGCCCCAGCATTTT. It specifies CASTRDRGQPQHF.

The rearrangement uses TRBV25-1 and TRBJ2-3; D gene unclear. Trimming left V 4 bases short and J 0 bases short, with 2 bases between. The CDR3 consists of 12 residues. Germline lookup yields CDR1 MGHDK and CDR2 SYGVNS. DNA for the CDR3: TGTGCCAGCAGTGGAAGCACAGATACGCAGTATTTT. It specifies CASSGSTDTQYF. The variable domain in full, completed from reference TRBV25-1 and TRBJ2-3, reads EADIYQTPRYLVIGTGKKITLECSQTMGHDKMYWYQQDPGMELHLIHYSYGVNSTEKGDLSSESTVSRIRTEHFPLTLESARPSHTSQYLCASSGSTDTQYFGPGTRLTVL.

The chain combines TRBV5-1 with TRBJ1-2, with D possibly TRBD1 on 5 matching bases. The germline V gene has CDR1 SGHRS and CDR2 YFSETQ. V was shortened by 4 bases and J by 4 bases, with 17 bases between the two germline ends. CDR3 length: 15 amino acids. The CDR3 coding sequence is TGCGCCAGCAGCCGGGACCTTGGCTTTGCCTATGGCTACACCTTC. Protein sequence: CASSRDLGFAYGYTF.

The V call is TRBV7-6, the J call TRBJ2-3; 14 bases map to TRBD2. The length of the CDR3 is 18 residues. Germline V gene data show CDR1 as SGHVS and CDR2 as FNYEAQ. Trimming took 1 base from V and 3 from J; bases not matched to a gene: 6. CDR3: CASSLGLAGGPTTDTQYF. The CDR3 DNA reads as TGTGCCAGCAGCTTAGGACTAGCGGGAGGGCCAACGACAGATACGCAGTATTTT.

This clone was seen once. The genes are TRBV27 and TRBJ2-7, with 9 bases fitting TRBD2. The V gene's germline CDR1 is MNHEY and CDR2 SMNVEV (reference sequence). The CDR3 runs 15 residues. Germline trimming cut 6 bases from V and 1 base from J; bases unmatched to any gene: 7. The CDR3 reads CASRGSGRASYEQYF. The DNA for the CDR3 is TGTGCCAGCAGGGGTAGCGGGAGAGCGTCCTACGAGCAGTACTTC.

In its sample, this clone was seen once. The V and J genes are TRBV13 and TRBJ2-1, with 7 nucleotides matching TRBD1. The V gene end was trimmed by 5 bases and the J gene end by 8 bases; junction bases not matched to a gene: 9. Germline V CDR1 and CDR2: PRHDT, FYEKMQ (reference sequence). The CDR3 length is 14 residues. CDR3 coding DNA: TGTGCCAGCAGCACCCGGACAGGTTCCCATGAGCAGTTCTTC. As protein: CASSTRTGSHEQFF.

The count of this clone is one. The rearrangement links TRBV12-3 or TRBV12-4 to TRBJ1-1; 8 bases map to TRBD1. The CDR3 is made up of 13 amino acids. V trimming: 2 bases; J trimming: 10 bases; junction bases outside the gene matches: 6. The CDR3 sequence is CASSLPGGKGAFF. The CDR3, as DNA: TGTGCCAGCAGTTTACCAGGGGGCAAAGGAGCTTTCTTT.

This chain connects TRBV6-5 to TRBJ2-7, with a weak D call TRBD2 (5 bases). The CDR3 has 15 amino acids. V lost 6 bases and J 3 bases, leaving 18 bases between the germline ends. Per germline, CDR1 MNHEY and CDR2 SVGAGI. For the CDR3, the DNA is TGTGCCAGCAGCCCCGGACTCGCCAGCATCTACGAGCAGTACTTC. Translation: CASSPGLASIYEQYF.

This clone was seen only a few times. V is TRBV5-4 and J is TRBJ1-5; tentative D call: TRBD1 (6 bases). V was trimmed by 7 bases and J by 6 bases, leaving 17 bases between them. In germline, CDR1 is SGHNT, CDR2 YYREEE (reference sequence). This CDR3 spans 14 amino acids. The CDR3 DNA reads TGTGCCAGCGGCCAAGTAAGGGGGTCTCAGCCCCAGCATTTT. This sequence encodes CASGQVRGSQPQHF.

The chain has TRBV20-1 and TRBJ2-3; 10 positions match TRBD2. The germline V gene encodes CDR1 DFQATT and CDR2 SNEGSKA (reference sequence). The CDR3 length is 18 residues. The V segment lost 3 bases and the J segment 6 bases; nucleotides outside the gene matches: 18. The CDR3 reads CSASAPWASGGARDTQYF. In DNA form, the CDR3 reads TGCAGTGCTAGTGCCCCGTGGGCTAGCGGGGGTGCTCGGGATACGCAGTATTTT.